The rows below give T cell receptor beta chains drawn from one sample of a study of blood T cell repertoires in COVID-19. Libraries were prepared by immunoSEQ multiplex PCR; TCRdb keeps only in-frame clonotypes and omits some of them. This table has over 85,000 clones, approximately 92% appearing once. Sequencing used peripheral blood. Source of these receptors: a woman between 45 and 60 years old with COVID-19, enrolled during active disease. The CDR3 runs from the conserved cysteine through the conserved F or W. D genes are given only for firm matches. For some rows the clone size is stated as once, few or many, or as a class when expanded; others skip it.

cdr3_aa: CAISDGAGGRGSPLHF; cdr3_nt: TGTGCCATCAGTGATGGCGCAGGCGGGAGGGGTTCACCCCTCCACTTT; j_call: TRBJ1-6; d_call: -; clone_size: -; v_call: TRBV10-3
cdr3_aa: CASSLTGASLLEQFF; cdr3_nt: TGTGCCAGCAGTTTAACAGGGGCAAGTCTTCTTGAGCAGTTCTTC; j_call: TRBJ2-1; d_call: TRBD1; clone_size: -; v_call: TRBV28
cdr3_aa: CASSRGTGYSYNEQFF; cdr3_nt: TGCGCCAGCAGCAGGGGAACAGGGTACAGCTACAATGAGCAGTTCTTC; j_call: TRBJ2-1; d_call: -; clone_size: -; v_call: TRBV5-1
cdr3_aa: CASSLRGTGNTIYF; cdr3_nt: TGTGCCAGCAGCTTAAGGGGTACTGGAAACACCATATATTTT; j_call: TRBJ1-3; d_call: -; clone_size: -; v_call: TRBV7-2
cdr3_aa: CASRDRDRKNTEAFF; cdr3_nt: TGTGCCAGCAGGGATAGGGACAGAAAGAACACTGAAGCTTTCTTT; j_call: TRBJ1-1; d_call: TRBD1; clone_size: -; v_call: TRBV6-5
cdr3_aa: CASSVAGGTYNEQFF; cdr3_nt: TGTGCCAGCAGCGTAGCGGGGGGGACTTACAATGAGCAGTTCTTC; j_call: TRBJ2-1; d_call: TRBD2; clone_size: -; v_call: TRBV9
cdr3_aa: CASRGTGGDSYGYTF; cdr3_nt: TGTGCCAGCAGGGGGACAGGGGGGGATAGCTATGGCTACACCTTC; j_call: TRBJ1-2; d_call: TRBD1; clone_size: -; v_call: TRBV28
cdr3_aa: CAISDLGRNNYGYTF; cdr3_nt: TGTGCCATCAGTGACCTGGGCAGGAACAACTATGGCTACACCTTC; j_call: TRBJ1-2; d_call: -; clone_size: -; v_call: TRBV10-3
cdr3_aa: CASSYWDSYNEQFF; cdr3_nt: TGTGCCAGCAGTTATTGGGACAGCTACAATGAGCAGTTCTTC; j_call: TRBJ2-1; d_call: TRBD1; clone_size: -; v_call: TRBV6-2/TRBV6-3
cdr3_aa: CASSLNQATGELFF; cdr3_nt: TGTGCCAGCAGCTTAAATCAGGCCACCGGGGAGCTGTTTTTT; j_call: TRBJ2-2; d_call: -; clone_size: -; v_call: TRBV11-3
cdr3_aa: CASSFERQGDEAFF; cdr3_nt: TGTGCCAGCAGCTTTGAAAGACAGGGGGATGAAGCTTTCTTT; j_call: TRBJ1-1; d_call: TRBD1; clone_size: -; v_call: TRBV5-4
cdr3_aa: CASSTGFLPQHF; cdr3_nt: TGTGCCAGCAGCACAGGGTTTCTGCCCCAGCATTTT; j_call: TRBJ1-5; d_call: -; clone_size: -; v_call: TRBV12-3/TRBV12-4
cdr3_aa: CASSPGSRGDTQYF; cdr3_nt: TGTGCCAGCAGTCCGGGGTCCCGCGGAGATACGCAGTATTTT; j_call: TRBJ2-3; d_call: -; clone_size: -; v_call: TRBV27
cdr3_aa: CASSPSGAPLHF; cdr3_nt: TGTGCCAGCAGCCCATCGGGGGCACCCCTCCACTTT; j_call: TRBJ1-6; d_call: -; clone_size: few; v_call: TRBV5-4
cdr3_aa: CASSFRGGFEEQYF; cdr3_nt: TGTGCCAGCAGCTTCCGCGGGGGGTTTGAAGAGCAGTACTTC; j_call: TRBJ2-7; d_call: TRBD2; clone_size: -; v_call: TRBV11-3
cdr3_aa: CASSPLRGGELAQPQHF; cdr3_nt: TGTGCCAGCAGCCCCCTGCGAGGGGGCGAGTTAGCTCAGCCCCAGCATTTT; j_call: TRBJ1-5; d_call: TRBD1; clone_size: -; v_call: TRBV7-8
cdr3_aa: CASSPSSHQPQHF; cdr3_nt: TGTGCCAGCAGCCCTTCTAGTCATCAGCCCCAGCATTTT; j_call: TRBJ1-5; d_call: -; clone_size: once; v_call: TRBV11-2
cdr3_aa: CASSLRGNNEKLFF; cdr3_nt: TGCGCCAGCAGCTTACGGGGTAATAATGAAAAACTGTTTTTT; j_call: TRBJ1-4; d_call: -; clone_size: few; v_call: TRBV5-1
cdr3_aa: CASTPAGGNQPQHF; cdr3_nt: TGTGCCAGCACACCGGCAGGGGGCAATCAGCCCCAGCATTTT; j_call: TRBJ1-5; d_call: -; clone_size: -; v_call: TRBV7-2
cdr3_aa: CASSAYKGTQYF; cdr3_nt: TGTGCCAGCAGCGCTTATAAGGGGACGCAGTATTTT; j_call: TRBJ2-3; d_call: -; clone_size: -; v_call: TRBV7-2
cdr3_aa: CATSMTYSALDTEAFF; cdr3_nt: TGTGCCACCAGTATGACATACTCCGCATTGGACACTGAAGCTTTCTTT; j_call: TRBJ1-1; d_call: -; clone_size: -; v_call: TRBV15
cdr3_aa: CASSLGAQPSYNEQFF; cdr3_nt: TGTGCCAGCAGCTTGGGGGCGCAACCCTCCTACAATGAGCAGTTCTTC; j_call: TRBJ2-1; d_call: -; clone_size: -; v_call: TRBV5-6
cdr3_aa: CAILDRENTGELFF; cdr3_nt: TGTGCCATTTTGGACAGGGAGAACACCGGGGAGCTGTTTTTT; j_call: TRBJ2-2; d_call: TRBD1; clone_size: -; v_call: TRBV19
cdr3_aa: CATYVTSGVANTGELFF; cdr3_nt: TGTGCCACCTATGTCACTAGCGGGGTCGCGAACACCGGGGAGCTGTTTTTT; j_call: TRBJ2-2; d_call: TRBD2; clone_size: -; v_call: TRBV10-3
cdr3_aa: CASSFSTGEELFF; cdr3_nt: TGTGCCAGCAGTTTTTCGACAGGGGAGGAGCTGTTTTTT; j_call: TRBJ2-2; d_call: TRBD1; clone_size: -; v_call: TRBV12-3/TRBV12-4
cdr3_aa: CASSLTGAGNTIYF; cdr3_nt: TGTGCCAGCAGCTTAACAGGGGCGGGAAACACCATATATTTT; j_call: TRBJ1-3; d_call: -; clone_size: -; v_call: TRBV7-3
cdr3_aa: CASSTLGSPLHF; cdr3_nt: TGTGCCAGTAGTACCCTAGGCTCACCCCTCCACTTT; j_call: TRBJ1-6; d_call: -; clone_size: -; v_call: TRBV19
cdr3_aa: CASSLDLLRGDTEAFF; cdr3_nt: TGTGCCAGCAGCTTAGATCTACTCAGGGGTGATACTGAAGCTTTCTTT; j_call: TRBJ1-1; d_call: -; clone_size: -; v_call: TRBV7-2
cdr3_aa: CASSVSGGPSTDTQYF; cdr3_nt: TGTGCCAGCAGCGTTAGCGGGGGCCCTAGCACAGATACGCAGTATTTT; j_call: TRBJ2-3; d_call: TRBD2; clone_size: -; v_call: TRBV9
cdr3_aa: CAIDTGNGNEQFF; cdr3_nt: TGTGCCATCGATACAGGGAATGGAAATGAGCAGTTCTTC; j_call: TRBJ2-1; d_call: -; clone_size: once; v_call: TRBV10-3
cdr3_aa: CASSLERGAYEQYF; cdr3_nt: TGTGCCAGCAGCTTAGAGAGAGGAGCCTACGAGCAGTACTTC; j_call: TRBJ2-7; d_call: -; clone_size: -; v_call: TRBV11-2
cdr3_aa: CASSLGTSGGAPHAQYF; cdr3_nt: TGTGCCAGCAGCCTAGGGACTAGCGGGGGGGCCCCCCATGCGCAGTATTTT; j_call: TRBJ2-3; d_call: TRBD2; clone_size: -; v_call: TRBV27
cdr3_aa: CASSSGEYEQYF; cdr3_nt: TGTGCCAGCAGTTCTGGGGAGTACGAGCAGTACTTC; j_call: TRBJ2-7; d_call: -; clone_size: -; v_call: TRBV28